The 16 T cell receptor beta chains below all came from one sample that was sequenced in a study of T cell repertoires in cytomegalovirus infection. TCRdb fed the reads into MiXCR, producing one record per CDR3 protein. The table lists around 550,000 distinct CDR3 sequences, about a quarter of them singletons, with about 13% in the top ten. The sequencing sample was made of PBMCs. Every receptor here comes from a human donor in good health (CMV status not recorded). Some clones in this sample may be carry-over from other donors' samples.

This clonotype has only a few counts. CDR3 DNA: TGCGCCAGCAGCACGGGTCGGGGCTCTGAAGCTTTCTTT. Amino acid sequence: CASSTGRGSEAFF. The chain links TRBV4-1 to TRBJ1-1, with TRBD1 as a possible D gene (5 bases). The germline V gene encodes CDR1 MGHRA and CDR2 YSYEKL. V lost 5 bases and J lost 6, with 13 bases in between. The length of the CDR3 is 13 residues.

This clonotype was picked up a small number of times. J is TRBJ2-5 and V is TRBV20-1; weak D call: TRBD1 (5 bases). CDR1 DFQATT and CDR2 SNEGSKA come from the germline V gene (reference sequence). The CDR3 totals 13 residues. V was pared by 2 bases and J by 5 bases, with 12 bases between. The CDR3 region has the DNA TGCAGTGCTAGATCCGGACACAGGGAGACCCAGTACTTC. This codes for CSARSGHRETQYF.

V gene TRBV12-3 or TRBV12-4 combines with J gene TRBJ2-1; D is possibly TRBD1 (5 bases). CDR3 length: 14 residues. V gave up 7 bases and J gave up 4 bases, with 14 bases separating them. The CDR3 DNA is TGTGCCAGCAACCTCCAGGGATCTTACAATGAGCAGTTCTTC. Translated, it gives CASNLQGSYNEQFF.

This chain links TRBV20-1 with TRBJ1-2; D perhaps matches TRBD1 (6 bases). The V and J ends lost 1 base and 4 bases respectively, with 10 bases between them. The CDR3 spans 13 residues. Per the germline V gene, CDR1 is DFQATT and CDR2 is SNEGSKA (reference sequence). Written as DNA, the CDR3 is TGCAGTGCTAGAGTTGCAGGGGCCTATGGCTACACCTTC. Amino acid sequence: CSARVAGAYGYTF.

This clonotype occurred many times. This rearrangement joins TRBV7-2 to TRBJ2-1, with a weak D call TRBD2 (6 bases). V was shortened by 5 bases and J by 9 bases, with 14 bases between the two germline ends. From germline, CDR1 is SGHTA and CDR2 FQGNSA. This CDR3 has 13 amino acids. CDR3 protein: CASSARLEGEQFF. The CDR3 nucleotides are TGTGCCAGCAGCGCCCGACTAGAGGGTGAGCAGTTCTTC.

This clonotype was detected a few times. The J gene is TRBJ1-6, the V gene TRBV7-2, with no clear D. The ends were cut back, 1 base at V and 9 bases at J, with 10 bases in the middle. This CDR3 spans 14 amino acids. Germline values: CDR1 SGHTA, CDR2 FQGNSA. CDR3 residues: CASSLVFPSSPLHF. DNA for the CDR3: TGTGCCAGCAGCTTAGTGTTTCCTAGTTCACCCCTCCACTTT.

This clonotype was seen a few times. The genes are TRBV12-3 or TRBV12-4 and TRBJ1-6; D gene unclear. CDR3 length: 12 residues. Between the trimmed V and J ends, which lost 6 bases and 7 bases, there was a span of 7 bases. The CDR3 region is CASRVLNSPLHF. The CDR3 DNA reads as TGTGCCAGCAGGGTACTCAATTCACCCCTCCACTTT.

This clonotype was counted at least ten times. CDR3 loop: CASLVAGNSNQPQHF. In DNA, the CDR3 is TGTGCCAGCCTCGTCGCGGGGAATAGCAATCAGCCCCAGCATTTT. The chain links TRBV6-1 to TRBJ1-5; no reliable D call. Germline V gene lookup returns CDR1 MNHNS and CDR2 SASEGT. V shed 8 bases and J shed 0 bases, with 14 bases lying between them. The CDR3 runs 15 residues.

This clonotype has just a few counts. V usage is TRBV5-4 and J usage is TRBJ2-2, with 11 bases lining up with TRBD2. J was trimmed by 2 bases and V by 3 bases; bases with no gene match: 3. Looked up from germline, CDR1 is SGHNT and CDR2 is YYREEE (reference sequence). The CDR3 is 16 residues long. Here the CDR3 DNA reads TGTGCCAGCAGCTCGGGACTAGCGGAAAACACCGGGGAGCTGTTTTTT. Amino acid sequence: CASSSGLAENTGELFF.

The J gene is TRBJ2-7, the V gene TRBV6-2 or TRBV6-3; weak D call: TRBD2 (5 bases). V lost 10 bases to trimming and J lost 9 bases, with 28 bases between them. CDR3 length: 15 amino acids. Germline loops: CDR1 MNHEY, CDR2 SVGEGT. The CDR3 loop reads CATWGLERRLRGQYF. For the CDR3, the DNA is TGTGCCACCTGGGGTTTGGAGAGGCGACTACGAGGGCAGTACTTC.

This clonotype has a count of ten or more. The chain carries TRBV7-2 and TRBJ1-6; D not certain. Trimming took 6 bases from V and 10 from J, leaving 7 bases between them. The CDR3 totals 11 residues. Germline CDR1 reads SGHTA; CDR2 reads FQGNSA. CDR3 sequence: CASSGGSPLHF. Here the CDR3 DNA reads TGTGCCAGCAGTGGCGGGTCACCCCTCCACTTT. Combining the CDR3 with reference TRBV7-2 and TRBJ1-6 gives the whole variable domain GAGVSQSPSNKVTEKGKDVELRCDPISGHTALYWYRQSLGQGLEFLIYFQGNSAPDKSGLPSDRFSAERTGGSVSTLTIQRTQQEDSAVYLCASSGGSPLHFGNGTRLTVT.

The genes are TRBV20-1 and TRBJ2-3; the match to TRBD2 covers 10 bases. The germline V gene has CDR1 DFQATT and CDR2 SNEGSKA (reference sequence). The V segment lost 8 bases and the J segment 8 bases; nucleotides outside the gene matches: 19. CDR3 size: 16 residues. The CDR3 here is CSSIGGQLAGEGTQYF. The CDR3 DNA follows: TGCAGTTCCATAGGGGGGCAGCTAGCGGGAGAGGGTACGCAGTATTTT.

J is TRBJ2-1 and V is TRBV7-2; tentatively, D is TRBD1 (5 bases). This CDR3 has 12 residues. CDR1 is SGHTA, CDR2 FQGNSA, per germline. Trimming took off 6 bases at V and 5 bases at J, with 8 bases between the two ends. As DNA, the CDR3 is TGTGCCAGCAGACAGGAAAACAATGAGCAGTTCTTC. Protein product: CASRQENNEQFF.

The chain combines TRBV27 with TRBJ2-7, with a tentative D call TRBD2 (6 bases). Trimming left V 7 bases short and J 0 bases short, with 16 bases between. CDR3 length: 15 residues. CDR1 and CDR2 (germline): MNHEY, SMNVEV (reference sequence). Here the CDR3 reads CASKTRDFPSYEQYF. In DNA form, the CDR3 reads TGTGCCAGCAAGACACGGGACTTCCCCTCCTACGAGCAGTACTTC.

Turning to this clonotype: A much larger clone lies a single base off, so this may be a read error. The V call is TRBV7-2, the J call TRBJ2-1, with 10 nucleotides matching TRBD2. Germline V gene lookup returns CDR1 SGHTA and CDR2 FQGNSA. The CDR3 spans 15 residues. The chain's CDR3 is CDSSPPGLAPNEQFF. CDR3 sequence (DNA): TGTGACAGCAGCCCCCCGGGACTAGCGCCCAATGAGCAGTTCTTC.

The rearrangement uses TRBV4-1 and TRBJ2-5; D perhaps matches TRBD1 (6 bases). The ends were cut back, 2 bases at V and 4 bases at J, with 11 bases in the middle. CDR1 MGHRA and CDR2 YSYEKL come from the germline V gene. The CDR3 runs to 14 residues. This CDR3 reads CASSQLDSRETQYF. The CDR3 bases are TGCGCCAGCAGCCAATTGGACAGTCGAGAGACCCAGTACTTC.